This note documents a single T cell receptor (beta chain) sequence. An end of the junction does not agree with germline; a read error may underlie this. Which cohort a participant joined came from the clinical history participants gave. Exposed participants encountered a COVID-19 case during the 2 weeks preceding study entry. Looked up from germline, CDR1 is MNHNY and CDR2 is SVGAGI (reference sequence). The CDR3 is 13 residues long. The data are from a study of blood T cell repertoires in COVID-19. Study summary: Italy, Spain and the United States were the sources of the convalescent and acute COVID-19 samples. Sample material is recorded as cDNA or gDNA derived from T cells, B-cell-depleted T cells, or PBMCs.

This table comes from immunoSEQ multiplex PCR, and its TCRdb copy is limited to in-frame clones, with some not included. The sample includes approximately 400,000 clones, about 89% of them seen just once. The clonotype was recovered from a woman between 35 and 50 years old who had been exposed to COVID-19. The rearrangement joins TRBV6-6 to TRBJ2-7; D perhaps matches TRBD1 (6 bases). Sequences were obtained from PBMCs or T cells enriched from blood (not recorded which). CDR3 bases: TGTGCCGGCAGGCTAGGACAGTTCGACGAGCAGTACTTC. It is translated as CAGRLGQFDEQYF.